This T cell receptor beta chain stems from a study of lymphopenia after photon versus proton radiotherapy (dated by TCRdb to the late 2010s). For context, the study as a whole: In patients with gastrointestinal tumors who developed high-grade lymphopenia, the study compared the immunological effects of photon radiation therapy with those of proton radiation therapy. The cohort included about 18 patients with gastrointestinal tumors who developed lymphopenia after receiving either photon or proton therapy. The goal of the study was to characterize the differences between the two radiation modalities in how they affect the immune system.

Of note for this clone: Its antigen remains undetermined. No quality values exist for individual bases; no much larger clone is one base distant.

On the study overall, not on this receptor specifically: Across the cohort, among patients who died, a greater drop in TCR diversity after the nadir was inversely correlated with overall survival time. The survival association was assessed only in patients who died, and better survival with proton therapy was presented by the authors as a possibility rather than a demonstrated result. After the lymphocyte count nadir, photon-treated repertoires showed oligoclonal expansion, especially of CD8+ Temra cells, which drove the drop in diversity. Relative stability during treatment was observed in proton-treated patients, whereas loss of naive T cells and TCR diversity and gain of effector/memory populations were observed in photon-treated patients.

The germline V gene yields SGHRS for CDR1 and YFSETQ for CDR2. Spanning cysteine to phenylalanine, the CDR3 consists of 17 amino acids. Just CDR3 DNA is preserved here, 51 bases in frame from base 1. Trimming takes 4 bases from V and 3 bases from J, and the germline ends sit 21 bases apart. Receptor amplification or capture employed the immunoSEQ multiplex PCR assay. T cell repertoires were profiled by deep sequencing of rearranged TCR beta loci, alongside multiparametric flow cytometry. TCRdb re-hosts the immuneACCESS table, in-frame sequences only. Its copies lack some clones; in the studies checked, an unresolved V gene accounts for under half of them, and the cause for the rest is not known. The sample yields roughly 64,000 clones; approximately 90% were counted once. The ten largest clonotypes hold 9.5% to 15% of the sample.

This TCR was sampled from an elderly man with esophageal cancer. This receptor chain uses TRBV5-1 and TRBJ2-3; TRBD1 is possibly the D segment (5 matching bases). The sequencing used peripheral blood, collected from a patient treated with proton-based radiotherapy. For the CDR3, the sequence is CASSVGQGFPRTDTQYF. At the DNA level, the sequence is TGCGCCAGCAGCGTGGGCCAGGGATTCCCTCGGACAGATACGCAGTATTTT.